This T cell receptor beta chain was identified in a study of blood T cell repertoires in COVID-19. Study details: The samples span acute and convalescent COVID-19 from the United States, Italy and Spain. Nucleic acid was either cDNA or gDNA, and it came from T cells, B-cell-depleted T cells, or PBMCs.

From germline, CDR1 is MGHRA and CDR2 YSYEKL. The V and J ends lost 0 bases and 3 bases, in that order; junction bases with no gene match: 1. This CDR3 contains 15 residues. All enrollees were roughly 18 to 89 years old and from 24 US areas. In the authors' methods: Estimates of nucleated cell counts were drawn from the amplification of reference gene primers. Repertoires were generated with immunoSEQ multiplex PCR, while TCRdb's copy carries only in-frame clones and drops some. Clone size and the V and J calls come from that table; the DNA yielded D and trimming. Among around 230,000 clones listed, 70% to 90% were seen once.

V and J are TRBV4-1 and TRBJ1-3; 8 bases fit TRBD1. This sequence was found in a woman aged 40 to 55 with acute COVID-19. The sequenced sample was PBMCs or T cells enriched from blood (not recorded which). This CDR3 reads CASSQDRGHGNTIYF. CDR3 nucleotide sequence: TGCGCCAGCAGCCAAGACAGGGGGCATGGAAACACCATATATTTT.